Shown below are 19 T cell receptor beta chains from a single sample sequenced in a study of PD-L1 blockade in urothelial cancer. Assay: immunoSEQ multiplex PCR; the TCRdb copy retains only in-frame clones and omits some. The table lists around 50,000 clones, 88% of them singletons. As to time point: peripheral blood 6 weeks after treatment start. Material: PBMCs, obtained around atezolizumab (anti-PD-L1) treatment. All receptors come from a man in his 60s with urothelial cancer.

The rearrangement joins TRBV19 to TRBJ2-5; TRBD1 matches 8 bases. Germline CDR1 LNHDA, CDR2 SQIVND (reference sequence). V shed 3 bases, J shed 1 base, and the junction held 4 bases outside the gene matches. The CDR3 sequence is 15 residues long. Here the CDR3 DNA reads TGTGCCAGTAGTATTACCGGGACAGGCCAAGAGACCCAGTACTTC. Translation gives CASSITGTGQETQYF.

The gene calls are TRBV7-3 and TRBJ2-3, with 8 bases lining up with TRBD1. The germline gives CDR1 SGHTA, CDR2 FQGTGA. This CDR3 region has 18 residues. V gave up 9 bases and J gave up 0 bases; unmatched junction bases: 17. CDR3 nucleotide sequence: TGTGCCAGACATACCGGGACAGGCTGTAATTATAGCACAGATACGCAGTATTTT. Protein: CARHTGTGCNYSTDTQYF.

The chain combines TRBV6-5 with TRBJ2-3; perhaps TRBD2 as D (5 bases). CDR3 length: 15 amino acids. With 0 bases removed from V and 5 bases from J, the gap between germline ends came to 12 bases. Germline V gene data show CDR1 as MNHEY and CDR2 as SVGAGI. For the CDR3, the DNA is TGTGCCAGCAGTTACTCGAGGTCGGGAAAAGATACGCAGTATTTT. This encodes CASSYSRSGKDTQYF.

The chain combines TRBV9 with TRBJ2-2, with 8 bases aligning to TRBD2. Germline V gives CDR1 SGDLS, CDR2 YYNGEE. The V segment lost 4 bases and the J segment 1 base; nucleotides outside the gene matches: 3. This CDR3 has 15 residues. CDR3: CASSPSGGNTGELFF. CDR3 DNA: TGTGCCAGCAGCCCAAGCGGGGGGAACACCGGGGAGCTGTTTTTT.

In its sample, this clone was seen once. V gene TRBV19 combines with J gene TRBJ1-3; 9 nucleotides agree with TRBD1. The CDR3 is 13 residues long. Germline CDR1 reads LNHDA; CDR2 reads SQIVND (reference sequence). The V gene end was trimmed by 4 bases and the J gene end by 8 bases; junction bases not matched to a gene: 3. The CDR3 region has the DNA TGTGCCAGTAGTACACAGGGGGCAGACACCATATATTTT. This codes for CASSTQGADTIYF.

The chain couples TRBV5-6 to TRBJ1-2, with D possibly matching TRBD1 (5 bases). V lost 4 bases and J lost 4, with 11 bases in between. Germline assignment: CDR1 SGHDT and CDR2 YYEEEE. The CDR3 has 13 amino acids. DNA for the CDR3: TGTGCCAGCAGCCCTCGACAGCGCTATGGCTACACCTTC. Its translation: CASSPRQRYGYTF.

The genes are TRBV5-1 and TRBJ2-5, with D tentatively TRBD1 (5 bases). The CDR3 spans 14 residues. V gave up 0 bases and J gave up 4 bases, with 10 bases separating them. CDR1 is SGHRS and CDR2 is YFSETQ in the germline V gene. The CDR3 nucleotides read TGCGCCAGCAGCTTGGGGGGCACGGGAGAGACCCAGTACTTC. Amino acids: CASSLGGTGETQYF.

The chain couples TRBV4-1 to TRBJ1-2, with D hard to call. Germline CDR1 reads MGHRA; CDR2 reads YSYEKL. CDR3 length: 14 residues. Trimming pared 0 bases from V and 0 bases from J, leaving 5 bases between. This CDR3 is CASSQDSANYGYTF. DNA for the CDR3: TGCGCCAGCAGCCAAGACAGCGCTAACTATGGCTACACCTTC.

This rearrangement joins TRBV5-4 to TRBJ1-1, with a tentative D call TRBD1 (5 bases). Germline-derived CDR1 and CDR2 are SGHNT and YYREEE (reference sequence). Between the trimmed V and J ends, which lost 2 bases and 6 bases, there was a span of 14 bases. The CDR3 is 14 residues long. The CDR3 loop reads CASSFSGLRAEAFF. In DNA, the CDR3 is TGTGCCAGCAGCTTCTCAGGGTTACGGGCTGAAGCTTTCTTT.

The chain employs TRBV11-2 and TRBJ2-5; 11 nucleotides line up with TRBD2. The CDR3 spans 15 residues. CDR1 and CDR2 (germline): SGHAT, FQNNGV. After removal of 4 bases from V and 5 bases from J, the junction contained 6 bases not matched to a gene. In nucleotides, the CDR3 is TGTGCCAGCAGCTCGGCTAGCGGGGGGAGGGAGACCCAGTACTTC. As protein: CASSSASGGRETQYF.

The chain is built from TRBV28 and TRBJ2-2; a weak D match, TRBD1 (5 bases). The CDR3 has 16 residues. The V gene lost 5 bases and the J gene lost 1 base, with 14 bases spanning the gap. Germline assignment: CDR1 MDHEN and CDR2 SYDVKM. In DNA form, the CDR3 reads TGTGCCAGCAGTCAACTTCTTGGACAGAACACCGGGGAGCTGTTTTTT. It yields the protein CASSQLLGQNTGELFF.

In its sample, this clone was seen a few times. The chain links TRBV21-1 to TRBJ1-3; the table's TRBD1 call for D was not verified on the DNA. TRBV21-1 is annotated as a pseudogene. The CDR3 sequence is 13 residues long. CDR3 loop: CASSKHSGNTIYF. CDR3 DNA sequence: TGTGCCAGCAGCAAACACTCTGGAAACACCATATATTTT.

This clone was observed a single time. DNA for the CDR3: TGTGCCACCAGCATGGGACAGGGGGACTACGAGCAGTACTTC. Translated: CATSMGQGDYEQYF. The chain combines TRBV15 with TRBJ2-7; 11 bases are shared with TRBD1. Per the germline V gene, CDR1 is LNHNV and CDR2 is YYDKDF (reference sequence). This CDR3 is 14 amino acids long. With 4 bases clipped from V and 3 bases from J, the junction kept 2 bases outside the gene matches. Together with reference TRBV15 and TRBJ2-7, the CDR3 gives the full variable domain: DAMVIQNPRYQVTQFGKPVTLSCSQTLNHNVMYWYQQKSSQAPKLLFHYYDKDFNNEADTPDNFQSRRPNTSFCFLDIRSPGLGDTAMYLCATSMGQGDYEQYFGPGTRLTVT.

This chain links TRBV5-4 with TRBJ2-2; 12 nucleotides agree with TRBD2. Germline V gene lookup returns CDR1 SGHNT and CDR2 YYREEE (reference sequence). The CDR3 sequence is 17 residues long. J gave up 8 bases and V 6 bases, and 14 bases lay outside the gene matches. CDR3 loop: CASTALAGGPSGGELFF. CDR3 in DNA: TGTGCCAGCACCGCTCTAGCGGGAGGGCCAAGCGGTGGGGAGCTGTTTTTT.

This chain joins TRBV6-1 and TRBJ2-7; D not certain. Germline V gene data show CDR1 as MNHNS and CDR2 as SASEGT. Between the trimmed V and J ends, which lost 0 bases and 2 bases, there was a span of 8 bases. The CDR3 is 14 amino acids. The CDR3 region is CASSEAYGAYEQYF. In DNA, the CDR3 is TGTGCCAGCAGTGAAGCATACGGTGCCTACGAGCAGTACTTC.

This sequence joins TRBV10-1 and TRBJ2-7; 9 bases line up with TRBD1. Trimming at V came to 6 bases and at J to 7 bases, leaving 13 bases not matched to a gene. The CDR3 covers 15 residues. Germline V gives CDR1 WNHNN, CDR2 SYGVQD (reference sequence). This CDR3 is CASSPYRDRAREQYF. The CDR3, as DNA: TGCGCCAGCAGCCCATACCGGGACAGGGCGAGGGAGCAGTACTTC.

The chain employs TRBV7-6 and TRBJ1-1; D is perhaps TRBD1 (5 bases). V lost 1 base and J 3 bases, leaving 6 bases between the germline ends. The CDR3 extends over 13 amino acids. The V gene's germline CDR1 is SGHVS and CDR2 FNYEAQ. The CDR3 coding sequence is TGTGCCAGCAGCTTAGAAGGGGACACTGAAGCTTTCTTT. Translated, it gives CASSLEGDTEAFF.

CDR3 loop: CASTRAGEYEQYF. As DNA, the CDR3 is TGTGCCAGTACCAGAGCGGGAGAGTACGAGCAGTACTTC. The rearrangement joins TRBV19 to TRBJ2-7; 8 bases line up with TRBD2. CDR3 length equals 13 residues. The V and J ends lost 7 bases and 4 bases, in that order; junction bases with no gene match: 6. Germline values: CDR1 LNHDA, CDR2 SQIVND (reference sequence).

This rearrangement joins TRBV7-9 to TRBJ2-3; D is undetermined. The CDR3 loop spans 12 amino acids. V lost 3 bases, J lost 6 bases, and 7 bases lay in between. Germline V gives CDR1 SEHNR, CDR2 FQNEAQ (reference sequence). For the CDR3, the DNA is TGTGCCAGCAGCTTGCGGCAGGATACGCAGTATTTT. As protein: CASSLRQDTQYF. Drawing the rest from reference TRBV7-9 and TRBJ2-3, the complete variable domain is DTGVSQNPRHKITKRGQNVTFRCDPISEHNRLYWYRQTLGQGPEFLTYFQNEAQLEKSRLLSDRFSAERPKGSFSTLEIQRTEQGDSAMYLCASSLRQDTQYFGPGTRLTVL.